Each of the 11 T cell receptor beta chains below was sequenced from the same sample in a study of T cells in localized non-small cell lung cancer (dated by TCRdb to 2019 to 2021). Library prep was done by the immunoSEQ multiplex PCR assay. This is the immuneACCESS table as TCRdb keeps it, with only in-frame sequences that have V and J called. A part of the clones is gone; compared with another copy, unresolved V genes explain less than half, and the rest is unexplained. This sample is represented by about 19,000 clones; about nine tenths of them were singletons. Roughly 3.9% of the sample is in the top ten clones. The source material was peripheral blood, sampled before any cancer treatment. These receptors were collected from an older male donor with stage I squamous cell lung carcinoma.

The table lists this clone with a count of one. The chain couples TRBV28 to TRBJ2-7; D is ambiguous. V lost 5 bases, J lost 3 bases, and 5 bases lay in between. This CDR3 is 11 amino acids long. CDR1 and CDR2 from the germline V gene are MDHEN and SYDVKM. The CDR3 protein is CASSIHYEQYF. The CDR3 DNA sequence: TGTGCCAGCAGTATACACTACGAGCAGTACTTC.

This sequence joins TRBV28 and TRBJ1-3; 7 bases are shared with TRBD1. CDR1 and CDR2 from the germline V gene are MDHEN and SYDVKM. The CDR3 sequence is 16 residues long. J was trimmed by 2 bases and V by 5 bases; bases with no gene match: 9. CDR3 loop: CASSLGGQAPGNTIYF. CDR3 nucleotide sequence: TGTGCCAGCAGTCTCGGTGGACAGGCCCCTGGAAACACCATATATTTT.

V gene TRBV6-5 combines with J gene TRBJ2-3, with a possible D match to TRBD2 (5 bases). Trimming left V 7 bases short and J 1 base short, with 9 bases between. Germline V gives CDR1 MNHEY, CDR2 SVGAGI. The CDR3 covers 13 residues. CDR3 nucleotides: TGTGCCAGCACAGGAGCGGGCACAGATACGCAGTATTTT. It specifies CASTGAGTDTQYF.

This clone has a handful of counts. The CDR3, as DNA: TGTGCCAGCCGGCCTGGGACAGGGCTCGAGCAGTACTTC. Amino acid sequence: CASRPGTGLEQYF. The chain couples TRBV6-6 to TRBJ2-7, with 9 bases fitting TRBD1. V was clipped by 8 bases and J by 6 bases; unmatched bases: 8. The CDR3 is 13 amino acids. The V gene's germline CDR1 is MNHNY and CDR2 SVGAGI (reference sequence).

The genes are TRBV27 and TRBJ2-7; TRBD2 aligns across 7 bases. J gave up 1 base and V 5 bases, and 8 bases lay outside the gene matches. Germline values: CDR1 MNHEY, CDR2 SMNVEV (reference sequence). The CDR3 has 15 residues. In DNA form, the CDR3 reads TGTGCCAGCAGTCCGGGGAGGGTTGTGTCCTACGAGCAGTACTTC. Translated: CASSPGRVVSYEQYF.

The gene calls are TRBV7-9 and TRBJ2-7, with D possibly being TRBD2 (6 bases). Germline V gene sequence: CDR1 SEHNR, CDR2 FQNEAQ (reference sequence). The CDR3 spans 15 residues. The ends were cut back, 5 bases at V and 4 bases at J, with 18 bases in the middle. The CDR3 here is CASSTNTGLSYEQYF. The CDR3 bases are TGTGCCAGCAGCACCAACACGGGACTTTCTTACGAGCAGTACTTC.

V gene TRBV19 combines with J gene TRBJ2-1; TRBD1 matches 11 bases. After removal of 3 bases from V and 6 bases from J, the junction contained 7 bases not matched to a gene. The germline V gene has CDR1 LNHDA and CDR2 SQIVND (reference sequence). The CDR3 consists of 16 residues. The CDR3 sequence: CASSMSSGQGVNEQFF. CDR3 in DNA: TGTGCCAGTAGTATGTCATCGGGACAGGGGGTCAATGAGCAGTTCTTC.

The CDR3 sequence: CASSVGQTDSPLHF. The CDR3 DNA follows: TGTGCCAGCAGCGTGGGACAGACGGATTCACCCCTCCACTTT. The chain is built from TRBV9 and TRBJ1-6; 7 positions match TRBD1. Germline V gene sequence: CDR1 SGDLS, CDR2 YYNGEE. Trimming took 2 bases from V and 8 from J; bases not matched to a gene: 4. The CDR3 extends over 14 amino acids.

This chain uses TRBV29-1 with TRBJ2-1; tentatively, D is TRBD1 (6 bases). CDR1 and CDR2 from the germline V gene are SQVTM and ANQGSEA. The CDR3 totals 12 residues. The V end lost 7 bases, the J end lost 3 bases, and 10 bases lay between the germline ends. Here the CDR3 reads CSGEQGYNEQFF. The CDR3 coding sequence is TGCAGCGGGGAACAGGGCTACAATGAGCAGTTCTTC.

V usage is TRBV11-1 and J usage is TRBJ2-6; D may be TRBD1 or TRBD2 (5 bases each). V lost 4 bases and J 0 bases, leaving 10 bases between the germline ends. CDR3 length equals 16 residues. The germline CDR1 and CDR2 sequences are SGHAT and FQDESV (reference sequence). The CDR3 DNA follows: TGTGCCAGCAGCTGGGACGGATACTCTGGGGCCAACGTCCTGACTTTC. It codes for CASSWDGYSGANVLTF.

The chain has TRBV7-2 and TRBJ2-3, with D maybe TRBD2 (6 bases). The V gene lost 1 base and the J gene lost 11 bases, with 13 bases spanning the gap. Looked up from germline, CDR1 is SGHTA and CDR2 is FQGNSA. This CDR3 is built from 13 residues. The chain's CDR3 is CASSLEVAEKQYF. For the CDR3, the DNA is TGTGCCAGCAGCTTAGAAGTAGCGGAGAAGCAGTATTTT.